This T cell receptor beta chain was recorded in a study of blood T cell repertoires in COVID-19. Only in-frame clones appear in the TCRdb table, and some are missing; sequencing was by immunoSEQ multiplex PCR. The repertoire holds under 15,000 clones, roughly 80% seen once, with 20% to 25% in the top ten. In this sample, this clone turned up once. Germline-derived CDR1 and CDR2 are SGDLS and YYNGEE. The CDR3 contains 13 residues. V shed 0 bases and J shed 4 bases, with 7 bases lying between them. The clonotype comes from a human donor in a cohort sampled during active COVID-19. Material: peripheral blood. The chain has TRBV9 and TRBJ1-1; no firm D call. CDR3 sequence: CASSVAGSTEAFF. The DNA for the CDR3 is TGTGCCAGCAGCGTAGCGGGGTCCACTGAAGCTTTCTTT.